This entry lists 10 T cell receptor beta chains sequenced from one sample in a study of T cell responses to AZD1222 COVID-19 vaccine. Measured with immunoSEQ multiplex PCR; TCRdb has only the in-frame clones, and not every one. Altogether about 60,000 clones are present, 85% to 90% being singletons, with the ten largest covering roughly 18%. The sample was peripheral blood, taken on day 0 of AZD1222 vaccination. Every receptor here comes from an adult in good health.

The chain links TRBV19 to TRBJ1-1; 8 bases are shared with TRBD1. The CDR3 spans 16 residues. V trimming: 7 bases; J trimming: 4 bases; junction bases outside the gene matches: 14. Per the germline V gene, CDR1 is LNHDA and CDR2 is SQIVND (reference sequence). The CDR3 DNA is TGTGCCAGTACTCCTGGACAGGGAGGGGTGGGCACTGAAGCTTTCTTT. It codes for CASTPGQGGVGTEAFF.

The genes are TRBV10-1 and TRBJ2-2; D might be TRBD2 (5 bases). Germline CDR1 is WNHNN and CDR2 is SYGVQD (reference sequence). This CDR3 comprises 13 residues. The germline V and J ends were trimmed by 4 bases and 13 bases, with 16 bases remaining between them. The CDR3 region is CASSVGIPEGLFF. The DNA for the CDR3 is TGCGCCAGCAGTGTAGGGATACCCGAGGGGCTGTTTTTT.

The chain couples TRBV15 to TRBJ1-2; 10 bases align to TRBD1. Germline values: CDR1 LNHNV, CDR2 YYDKDF (reference sequence). This CDR3 region has 14 residues. V shed 1 base, J shed 8 bases, and the junction held 4 bases outside the gene matches. The CDR3 sequence: CATSRGQGAFGYTF. CDR3 coding DNA: TGTGCCACCAGCAGAGGACAGGGGGCGTTCGGCTACACCTTC.

This clone has just one count. This chain connects TRBV9 to TRBJ1-6; D remains ambiguous. CDR3 length: 14 residues. Germline lookup yields CDR1 SGDLS and CDR2 YYNGEE. V lost 4 bases and J 7 bases, leaving 12 bases between the germline ends. DNA for the CDR3: TGTGCCAGCAGCAAAACAGCTGACAATTCACCCCTCCACTTT. Amino acid sequence: CASSKTADNSPLHF.

V and J are TRBV2 and TRBJ1-5, with 8 bases that match TRBD1. Germline V gene data show CDR1 as SNHLY and CDR2 as FYNNEI. The CDR3 extends over 14 amino acids. V gave up 7 bases and J gave up 5 bases; unmatched junction bases: 7. CDR3 loop: CASTITGGHQPQHF. The CDR3 nucleotides read TGTGCCAGCACCATTACAGGGGGACATCAGCCCCAGCATTTT. Based on the CDR3 plus reference TRBV2 and TRBJ1-5, the full variable domain is EPEVTQTPSHQVTQMGQEVILRCVPISNHLYFYWYRQILGQKVEFLVSFYNNEISEKSEIFDDQFSVERPDGSNFTLKIRSTKLEDSAMYFCASTITGGHQPQHFGDGTRLSIL.

J is TRBJ1-6 and V is TRBV5-1, with D possibly TRBD1 on 5 matching bases. This CDR3 has 15 amino acids. Germline V gene data show CDR1 as SGHRS and CDR2 as YFSETQ. V lost 4 bases and J 11 bases, leaving 19 bases between the germline ends. This CDR3 reads CASSLGGGLGAPLHF. The CDR3 DNA reads as TGCGCCAGCAGCCTTGGAGGCGGGTTGGGGGCACCCCTCCACTTT.

The chain carries TRBV6-5 and TRBJ1-4, with TRBD1 matching 10 bases. CDR1 MNHEY and CDR2 SVGAGI come from the germline V gene. J gave up 8 bases and V 6 bases, and 6 bases lay outside the gene matches. This CDR3 comprises 14 residues. CDR3 region: CASRGTGDNEKLFF. The CDR3 coding sequence is TGTGCCAGCAGGGGGACAGGGGACAACGAAAAACTGTTTTTT.

The gene calls are TRBV30 and TRBJ2-7; TRBD1 might be the D (6 bases). CDR1 is GTSNPN and CDR2 is SVGIG in the germline V gene (reference sequence). Trimming removed 4 bases from V and 2 bases from J, with 21 bases in between. The CDR3 is 16 amino acids. The CDR3 DNA reads as TGTGCCTGGACCCCGGGACAAGGTTTAACTACCTACGAGCAGTACTTC. Translated, it gives CAWTPGQGLTTYEQYF.

The chain employs TRBV19 and TRBJ1-1, with D perhaps TRBD1 (6 bases). The CDR3 consists of 14 residues. From germline, CDR1 is LNHDA and CDR2 SQIVND (reference sequence). The V end lost 2 bases, the J end lost 4 bases, and 11 bases lay between the germline ends. CDR3 nucleotide sequence: TGTGCCAGTAGTATAATACAGGGCGGCACTGAAGCTTTCTTT. It is translated as CASSIIQGGTEAFF.

Written as DNA, the CDR3 is TGTGCCAGCAGCCCAACAGGGACTAGCAGGCAAGAGACCCAGTACTTC. Translating it yields CASSPTGTSRQETQYF. This rearrangement joins TRBV4-2 to TRBJ2-5; 9 bases map to TRBD2. The germline gives CDR1 LGHNA, CDR2 YNFKEQ. The CDR3 has 16 residues. The junction had 8 bases not matched to a gene; V was cut back by 4 bases and J by 2 bases.